A single TCR beta chain is shown here with its context. Its antigen is still unknown. The sample originates from a study of shared clonotypes between healthy human individuals. Overall study results and limits: Clonotype sharing among donors, it was expected, would be affected by sequencing depth.

The study drew all its donors from Caucasian adults living in Nashville, Tennessee. Trimming at V came to 6 bases and at J to 2 bases, leaving 4 bases not matched to a gene. Per the germline V gene, CDR1 is MDHEN and CDR2 is SYDVKM. CDR3 size: 14 residues. Assay used: immunoSEQ multiplex PCR; TCRdb lists only in-frame clones, some missing. This table has a few hundred thousand clones, less than 98% appearing once. V and J are TRBV28 and TRBJ2-7; TRBD1 aligns across 10 bases. Sequenced: naive CD4+ T cells sorted from blood. Subset meaning: CD45RA+ positively selected. The sequence came from a woman in her twenties or thirties in good health. The CDR3 sequence: CASSQDRGPYEQYF. CDR3 bases: TGTGCCAGCAGCCAAGACAGGGGGCCCTACGAGCAGTACTTC.